This T cell receptor beta chain was found in a study of shared clonotypes between healthy human individuals. TCRdb keeps only in-frame clones here, not all; method: immunoSEQ multiplex PCR. This repertoire shows almost 750,000 clones, roughly 72% found once; its top ten account for approximately 1.8%. The CDR3 has 15 residues. The germline V gene has CDR1 SEHNR and CDR2 FQNEAQ (reference sequence). J gave up 4 bases and V 5 bases, and 11 bases lay outside the gene matches. This clone has a handful of counts. The V and J genes are TRBV7-9 and TRBJ2-7; 7 bases are shared with TRBD1. The clonotype was recovered from a woman between 25 and 40 years old in good health. What was sequenced was memory CD4+ T cells sorted from blood. This sample's subset: CD45RA-negative fraction. The CDR3 here is CASSTSQGIGYEQYF. CDR3 bases: TGTGCCAGCAGCACCTCACAGGGGATAGGGTACGAGCAGTACTTC.